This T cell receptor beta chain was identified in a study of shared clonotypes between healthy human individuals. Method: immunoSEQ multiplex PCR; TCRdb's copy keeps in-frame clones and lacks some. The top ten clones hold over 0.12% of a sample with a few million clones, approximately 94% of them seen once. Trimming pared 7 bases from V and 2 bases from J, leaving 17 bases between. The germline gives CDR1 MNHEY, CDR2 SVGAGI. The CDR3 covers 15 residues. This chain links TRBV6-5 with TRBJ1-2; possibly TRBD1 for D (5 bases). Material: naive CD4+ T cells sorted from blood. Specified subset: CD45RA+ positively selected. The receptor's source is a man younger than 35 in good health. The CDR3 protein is CASTRSRVSNYGYTF. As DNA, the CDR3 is TGTGCCAGCACTCGCAGCAGGGTATCGAACTATGGCTACACCTTC.